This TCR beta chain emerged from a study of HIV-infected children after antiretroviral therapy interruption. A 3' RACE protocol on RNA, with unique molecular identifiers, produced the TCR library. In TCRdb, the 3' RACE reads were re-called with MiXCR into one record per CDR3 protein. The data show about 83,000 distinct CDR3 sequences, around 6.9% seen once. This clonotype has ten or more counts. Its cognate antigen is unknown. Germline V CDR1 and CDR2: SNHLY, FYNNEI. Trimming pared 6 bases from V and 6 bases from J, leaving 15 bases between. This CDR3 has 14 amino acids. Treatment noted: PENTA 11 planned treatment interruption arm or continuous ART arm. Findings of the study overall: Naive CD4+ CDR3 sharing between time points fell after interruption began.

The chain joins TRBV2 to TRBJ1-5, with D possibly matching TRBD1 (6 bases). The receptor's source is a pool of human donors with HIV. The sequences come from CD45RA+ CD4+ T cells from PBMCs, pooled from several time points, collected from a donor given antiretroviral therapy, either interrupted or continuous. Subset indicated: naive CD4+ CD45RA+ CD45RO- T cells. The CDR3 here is CASRRTAGAQPQHF. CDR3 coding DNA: TGTGCCAGCAGGAGGACGGCAGGGGCTCAGCCCCAGCATTTT. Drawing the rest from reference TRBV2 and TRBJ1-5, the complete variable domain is EPEVTQTPSHQVTQMGQEVILRCVPISNHLYFYWYRQILGQKVEFLVSFYNNEISEKSEIFDDQFSVERPDGSNFTLKIRSTKLEDSAMYFCASRRTAGAQPQHFGDGTRLSIL.